This T cell receptor beta chain originates from a study of blood T cell repertoires in COVID-19. Here immunoSEQ multiplex PCR was the method, and the copy in TCRdb shows in-frame clones only, minus some. The data show around 190,000 clones, 70% to 90% seen once. Germline V gene sequence: CDR1 SGHRS, CDR2 YFSETQ. CDR3 size: 17 residues. The ends lost 0 bases at V and 3 bases at J; junction bases unmatched: 2. Seattle participants joined during active infection and were tracked over time. Sample: peripheral blood. This rearrangement joins TRBV5-1 to TRBJ2-1, with 14 bases identical to TRBD2. The TCR was taken from a man in his forties or fifties with COVID-19, enrolled during active disease. In DNA, the CDR3 is TGCGCCAGCAGCTTGGGGACTAGCGGGGGGAGCTACAATGAGCAGTTCTTC. This translates into CASSLGTSGGSYNEQFF.